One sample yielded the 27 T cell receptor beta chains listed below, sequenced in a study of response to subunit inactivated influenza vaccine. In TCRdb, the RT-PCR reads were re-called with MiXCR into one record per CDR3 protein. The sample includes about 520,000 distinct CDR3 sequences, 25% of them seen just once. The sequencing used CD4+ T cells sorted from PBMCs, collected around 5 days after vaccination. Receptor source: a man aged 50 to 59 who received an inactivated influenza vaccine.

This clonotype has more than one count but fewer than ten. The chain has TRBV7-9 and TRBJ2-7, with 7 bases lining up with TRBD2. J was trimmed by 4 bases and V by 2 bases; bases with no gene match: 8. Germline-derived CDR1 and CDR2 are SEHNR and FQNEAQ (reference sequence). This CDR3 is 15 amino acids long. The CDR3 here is CASSLLTSLGYEQYF. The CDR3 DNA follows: TGTGCCAGCAGCTTACTGACTAGCCTTGGGTACGAGCAGTACTTC.

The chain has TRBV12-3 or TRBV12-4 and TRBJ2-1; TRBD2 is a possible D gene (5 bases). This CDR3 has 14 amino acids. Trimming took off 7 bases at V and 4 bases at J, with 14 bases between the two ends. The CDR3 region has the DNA TGTGCCAGCACTACGCGGGCTCCATACAATGAGCAGTTCTTC. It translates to CASTTRAPYNEQFF.

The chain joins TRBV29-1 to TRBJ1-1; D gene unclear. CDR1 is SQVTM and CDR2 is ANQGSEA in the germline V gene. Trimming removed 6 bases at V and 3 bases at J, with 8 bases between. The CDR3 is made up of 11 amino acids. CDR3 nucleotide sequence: TGCAGCGTGCTGCAGCACACTGAAGCTTTCTTT. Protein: CSVLQHTEAFF.

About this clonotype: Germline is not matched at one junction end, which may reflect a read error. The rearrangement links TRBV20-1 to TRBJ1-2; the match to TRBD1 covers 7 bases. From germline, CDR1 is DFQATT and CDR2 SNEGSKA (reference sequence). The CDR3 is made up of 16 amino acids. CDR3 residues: CSASSSYRGNNHGYTF. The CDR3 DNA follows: TGCAGTGCTAGCTCAAGCTACAGGGGAAATAACCATGGCTACACCTTC.

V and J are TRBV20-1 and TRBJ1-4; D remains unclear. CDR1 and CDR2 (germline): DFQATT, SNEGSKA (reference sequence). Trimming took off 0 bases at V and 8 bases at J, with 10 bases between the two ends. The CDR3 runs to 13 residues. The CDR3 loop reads CSAREGRREKLFF. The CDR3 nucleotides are TGCAGTGCTAGAGAAGGTAGAAGGGAAAAACTGTTTTTT.

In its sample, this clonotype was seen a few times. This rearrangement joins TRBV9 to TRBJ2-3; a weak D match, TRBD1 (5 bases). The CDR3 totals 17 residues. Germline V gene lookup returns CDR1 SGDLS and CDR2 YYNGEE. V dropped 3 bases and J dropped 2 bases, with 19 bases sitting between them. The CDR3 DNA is TGTGCCAGCAGCGGGGCCCGCTTAGGGGAATACACAGATACGCAGTATTTT. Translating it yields CASSGARLGEYTDTQYF.

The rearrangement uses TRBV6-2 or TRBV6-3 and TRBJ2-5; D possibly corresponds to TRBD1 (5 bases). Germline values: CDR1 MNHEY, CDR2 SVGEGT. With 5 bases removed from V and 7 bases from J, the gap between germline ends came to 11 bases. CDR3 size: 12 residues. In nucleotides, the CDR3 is TGTGCCAGCAGTACGCAGGGTCCGACCCAGTACTTC. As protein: CASSTQGPTQYF.

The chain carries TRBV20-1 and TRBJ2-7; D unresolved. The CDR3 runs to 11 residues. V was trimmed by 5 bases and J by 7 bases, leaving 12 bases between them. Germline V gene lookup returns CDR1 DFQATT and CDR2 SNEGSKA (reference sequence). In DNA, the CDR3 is TGCAGTGCTCTAGACCTTGGGGAGCAGTACTTC. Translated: CSALDLGEQYF.

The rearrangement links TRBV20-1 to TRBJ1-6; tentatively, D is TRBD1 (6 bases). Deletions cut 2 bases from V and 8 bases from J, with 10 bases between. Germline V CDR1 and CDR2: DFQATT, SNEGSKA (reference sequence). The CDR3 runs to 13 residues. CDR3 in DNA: TGCAGTGCTAGAAGGGGGGAGGATTCACCCCTCCACTTT. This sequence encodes CSARRGEDSPLHF.

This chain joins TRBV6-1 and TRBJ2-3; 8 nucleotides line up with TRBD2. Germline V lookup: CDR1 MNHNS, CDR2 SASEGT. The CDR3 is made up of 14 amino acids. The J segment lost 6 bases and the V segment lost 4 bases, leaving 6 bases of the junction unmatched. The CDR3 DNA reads TGTGCCAGCAGTGGCGGGGGGAGACGGGATACGCAGTATTTT. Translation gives CASSGGGRRDTQYF.

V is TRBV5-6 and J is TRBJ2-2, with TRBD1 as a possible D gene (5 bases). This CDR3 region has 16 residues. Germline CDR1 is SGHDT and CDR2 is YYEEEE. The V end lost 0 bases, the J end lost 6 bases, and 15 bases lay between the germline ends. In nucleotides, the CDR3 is TGTGCCAGCAGCTTGGATGGACACCGGTCGGCCGGGGAGCTGTTTTTT. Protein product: CASSLDGHRSAGELFF.

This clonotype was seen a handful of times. The CDR3 nucleotides are TGTGCCAGCAGCGTAGGGACTAGCAGGACCGGGGAGCTGTTTTTT. Translating it yields CASSVGTSRTGELFF. The chain links TRBV6-2 or TRBV6-3 to TRBJ2-2, with TRBD2 matching over 9 bases. The CDR3 totals 15 residues. V shed 6 bases, J shed 5 bases, and the junction held 7 bases outside the gene matches. Germline V gene data show CDR1 as MNHEY and CDR2 as SVGEGT.

CDR3: CASSVRTFGTEAFF. CDR3 bases: TGTGCCAGCAGCGTCAGGACATTTGGCACTGAAGCTTTCTTT. The V and J genes are TRBV7-2 and TRBJ1-1; TRBD1 might be the D (5 bases). The germline V gene encodes CDR1 SGHTA and CDR2 FQGNSA. Trimming pared 5 bases from V and 4 bases from J, leaving 14 bases between. The CDR3 is 14 residues long.

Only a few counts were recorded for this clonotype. The CDR3 nucleotides read TGTGCCAGCAGCCAACGGTCCCGAGGTACGCAGTATTTT. This codes for CASSQRSRGTQYF. The chain uses TRBV3-1 and TRBJ2-3; D is unclear. With 2 bases removed from V and 8 bases from J, the gap between germline ends came to 11 bases. There are 13 residues in the CDR3. Germline V lookup: CDR1 LGHDT, CDR2 YNNKEL (reference sequence).

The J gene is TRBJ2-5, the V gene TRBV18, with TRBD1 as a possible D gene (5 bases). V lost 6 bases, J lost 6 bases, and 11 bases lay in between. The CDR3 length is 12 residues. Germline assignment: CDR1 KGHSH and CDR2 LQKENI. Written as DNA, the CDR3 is TGTGCCAGCTCCGGGCAGGGCCAGACCCAGTACTTC. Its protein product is CASSGQGQTQYF.

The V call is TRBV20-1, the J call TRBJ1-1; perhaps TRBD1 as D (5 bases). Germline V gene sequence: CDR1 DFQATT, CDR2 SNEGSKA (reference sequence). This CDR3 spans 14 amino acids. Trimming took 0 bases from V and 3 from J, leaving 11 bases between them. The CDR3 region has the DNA TGCAGTGCTAGAGACGGGGGACGGGACACTGAAGCTTTCTTT. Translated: CSARDGGRDTEAFF.

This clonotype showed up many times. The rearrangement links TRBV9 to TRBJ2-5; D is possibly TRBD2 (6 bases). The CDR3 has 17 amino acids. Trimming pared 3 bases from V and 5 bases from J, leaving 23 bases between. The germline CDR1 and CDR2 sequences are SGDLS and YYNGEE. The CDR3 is CASSEGVAEFLGETQYF. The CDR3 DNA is TGTGCCAGCAGCGAAGGGGTAGCGGAGTTCCTAGGGGAGACCCAGTACTTC.

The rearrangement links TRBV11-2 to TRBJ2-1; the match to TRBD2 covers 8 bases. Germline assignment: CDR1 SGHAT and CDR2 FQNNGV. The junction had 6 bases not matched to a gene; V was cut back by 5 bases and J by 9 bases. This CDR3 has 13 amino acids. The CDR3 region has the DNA TGTGCCAGCAGCGGACAACTAGCGGTTGAGCAGTTCTTC. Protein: CASSGQLAVEQFF.

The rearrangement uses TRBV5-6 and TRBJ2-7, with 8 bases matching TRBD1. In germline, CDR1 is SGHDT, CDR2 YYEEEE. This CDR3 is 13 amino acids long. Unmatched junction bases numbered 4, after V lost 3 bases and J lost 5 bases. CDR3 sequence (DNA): TGTGCCAGCAGCTCTGACAGGGGCCACGAGCAGTACTTC. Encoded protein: CASSSDRGHEQYF. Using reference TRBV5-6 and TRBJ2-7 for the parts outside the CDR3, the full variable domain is DAGVTQSPTHLIKTRGQQVTLRCSPKSGHDTVSWYQQALGQGPQFIFQYYEEEERQRGNFPDRFSGHQFPNYSSELNVNALLLGDSALYLCASSSDRGHEQYFGPGTRLTVT.

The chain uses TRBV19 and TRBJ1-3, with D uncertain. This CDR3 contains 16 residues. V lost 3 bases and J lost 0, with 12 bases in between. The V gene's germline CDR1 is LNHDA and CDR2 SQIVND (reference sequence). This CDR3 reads CASSMRQVRSGNTIYF. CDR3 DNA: TGTGCCAGTAGTATGCGGCAGGTTCGCTCTGGAAACACCATATATTTT.

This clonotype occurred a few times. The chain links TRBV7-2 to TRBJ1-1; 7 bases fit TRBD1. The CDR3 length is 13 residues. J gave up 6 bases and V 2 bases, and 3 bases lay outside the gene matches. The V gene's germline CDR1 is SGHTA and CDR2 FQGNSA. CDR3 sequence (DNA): TGTGCCAGCAGCTTACATGGGACAGCTGAAGCTTTCTTT. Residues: CASSLHGTAEAFF.

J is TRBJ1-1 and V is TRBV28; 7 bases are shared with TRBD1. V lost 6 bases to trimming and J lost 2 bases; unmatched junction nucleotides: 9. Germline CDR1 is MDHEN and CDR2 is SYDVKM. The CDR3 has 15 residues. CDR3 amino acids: CASSRPGQINTEAFF. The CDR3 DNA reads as TGTGCCAGCAGCCGCCCGGGACAGATAAACACTGAAGCTTTCTTT.

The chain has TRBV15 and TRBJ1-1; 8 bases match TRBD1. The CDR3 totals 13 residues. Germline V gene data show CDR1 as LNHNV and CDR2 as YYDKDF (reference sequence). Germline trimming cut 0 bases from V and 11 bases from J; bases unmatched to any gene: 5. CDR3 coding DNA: TGTGCCACCAGCAGAGAACCCCGACAGGGGGCTTTCTTT. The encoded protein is CATSREPRQGAFF.

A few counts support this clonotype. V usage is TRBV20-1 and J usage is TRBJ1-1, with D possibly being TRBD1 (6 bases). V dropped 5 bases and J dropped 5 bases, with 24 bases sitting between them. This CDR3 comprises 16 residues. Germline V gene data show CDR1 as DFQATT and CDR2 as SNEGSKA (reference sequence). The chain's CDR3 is CSASNNHRGSGTEAFF. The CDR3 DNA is TGCAGTGCTTCGAATAATCATAGGGGGAGCGGGACTGAAGCTTTCTTT.

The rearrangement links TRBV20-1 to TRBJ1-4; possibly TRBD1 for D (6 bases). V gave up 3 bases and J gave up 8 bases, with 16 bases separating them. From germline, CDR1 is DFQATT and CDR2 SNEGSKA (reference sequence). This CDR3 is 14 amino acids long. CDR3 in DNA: TGCAGTGCTAGCCGGACAGATAGGAACGAAAAACTGTTTTTT. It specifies CSASRTDRNEKLFF.

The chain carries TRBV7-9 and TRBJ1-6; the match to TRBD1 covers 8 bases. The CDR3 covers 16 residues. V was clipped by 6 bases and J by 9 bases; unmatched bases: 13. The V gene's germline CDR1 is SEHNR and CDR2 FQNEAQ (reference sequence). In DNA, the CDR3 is TGTGCCAGCAGTCAGGGGGCGGCAGGGAAAACTTCACCCCTCCACTTT. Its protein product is CASSQGAAGKTSPLHF.

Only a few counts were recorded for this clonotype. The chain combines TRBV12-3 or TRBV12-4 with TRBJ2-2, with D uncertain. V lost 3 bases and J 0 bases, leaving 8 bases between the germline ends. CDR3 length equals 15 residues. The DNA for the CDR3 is TGTGCCAGCAGTTTTACACCGACGAACACCGGGGAGCTGTTTTTT. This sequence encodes CASSFTPTNTGELFF.